Presented here are 4 T cell receptor beta chains from one specimen sequenced in a study of metastatic and nonmetastatic thyroid tumors. All patients reached thyroid surgery having received no treatment beforehand. MiXCR reprocessed the PCR reads for TCRdb. The sample consists of around 38,000 clones, around 28% of them appearing once. Sequenced sample: blood. The receptors come from a male donor with papillary thyroid cancer or a benign thyroid nodule (not recorded which). Some clones in this sample may be carry-over from other donors' samples.

V usage is TRBV11-2 and J usage is TRBJ2-6; D may be TRBD1 (6 bases). The CDR3 is made up of 15 amino acids. V gave up 4 bases and J gave up 2 bases, with 9 bases separating them. Germline assignment: CDR1 SGHAT and CDR2 FQNNGV. The CDR3 is CASSYHRAGANVLTF. CDR3 DNA sequence: TGTGCCAGCAGCTATCACAGGGCTGGGGCCAACGTCCTGACTTTC.

About this clone: Compared with germline, one end of the junction differs, possibly owing to a read error. The CDR3 spells CASSKSAGQNRPQHF. DNA for the CDR3: TGTGCCAGCAGTAAATCTGCGGGACAGAATCGGCCCCAGCATTTT. This chain uses TRBV27 with TRBJ1-5, with 7 bases that match TRBD1. CDR1 and CDR2 (germline): MNHEY, SMNVEV (reference sequence). This CDR3 region has 15 residues.

This chain joins TRBV28 and TRBJ2-3, with D maybe TRBD1 (6 bases). V was pared by 6 bases and J by 3 bases, with 16 bases between. The length of the CDR3 is 15 residues. Germline CDR1 is MDHEN and CDR2 is SYDVKM. Here the CDR3 DNA reads TGTGCCAGCAGACAAAACAGGGTTGGGACAGATACGCAGTATTTT. Its protein product is CASRQNRVGTDTQYF.

Remarks on this clone: Given a much more abundant clone one base away, this may be a read error. The CDR3 here is CASSRTGTYEQYV. Here the CDR3 DNA reads TGTGCCAGCAGTAGGACAGGGACCTACGAGCAGTACGTC. This chain connects TRBV6-1 to TRBJ2-7, with TRBD1 matching over 8 bases. With V trimmed by 5 bases and J by 2 bases, 2 bases remained unmatched. This CDR3 is 13 amino acids long. Looked up from germline, CDR1 is MNHNS and CDR2 is SASEGT.